The 16 T cell receptor beta chains reported below all come from one sample, sequenced in a study of T cells in Graves' hyperthyroidism and ophthalmopathy. Amplification of TCR beta CDR3 regions was performed using RNA transcripts as template. HTBI primers were used for first-round RT-PCR of the TCR CDR3. A single record per CDR3 protein comes from TCRdb applying MiXCR to the multiplex PCR reads. Of 650,000 to 850,000 distinct CDR3 sequences listed, around 19% were seen once; the top ten hold 16%. The sequencing input was blood. These TCRs come from a woman in her 50s with Graves' hyperthyroidism that later progressed to Graves' ophthalmopathy.

Only a few counts were recorded for this clonotype. This chain connects TRBV6-5 to TRBJ2-7, with 7 bases identical to TRBD1. The CDR3 sequence is 15 residues long. V shed 0 bases, J shed 4 bases, and the junction held 6 bases outside the gene matches. Germline values: CDR1 MNHEY, CDR2 SVGAGI. Here the CDR3 reads CASSYSTGSGYEQYF. CDR3 nucleotides: TGTGCCAGCAGTTACTCGACAGGGAGTGGGTACGAGCAGTACTTC.

This clonotype was seen repeatedly, ten times or more. V and J are TRBV12-3 or TRBV12-4 and TRBJ1-3; no clear D. Trimming shortened V by 7 bases and J by 0 bases, and 13 bases separated the two germline ends. The CDR3 has 15 residues. The DNA for the CDR3 is TGTGCCAGCACCCTCACGGTGATCTCTGGAAACACCATATATTTT. Protein sequence: CASTLTVISGNTIYF.

This clonotype was observed many times. The gene calls are TRBV20-1 and TRBJ2-3; either TRBD1 or TRBD2 may fit D (6 bases each). Trimming took off 6 bases at V and 5 bases at J, with 18 bases between the two ends. CDR1 DFQATT and CDR2 SNEGSKA come from the germline V gene (reference sequence). This CDR3 is 14 amino acids long. Written as DNA, the CDR3 is TGCAGTGCCAGGTGGGGGGCGCGTAAAGATACGCAGTATTTT. Protein product: CSARWGARKDTQYF.

This clonotype was recorded many times. V gene TRBV7-9 combines with J gene TRBJ1-1; unclear D gene. Per germline, CDR1 SEHNR and CDR2 FQNEAQ (reference sequence). V lost 9 bases, J lost 0 bases, and 17 bases lay in between. The length of the CDR3 is 15 residues. CDR3 bases: TGTGCCAGTCAGTCGCTGTTGGTTATGAACACTGAAGCTTTCTTT. Protein sequence: CASQSLLVMNTEAFF.

The chain has TRBV3-1 and TRBJ1-2, with a weak D call TRBD1 (6 bases). Trimming cost V 5 bases and J 4 bases, with 14 bases left between them. In germline, CDR1 is LGHDT, CDR2 YNNKEL (reference sequence). This CDR3 region has 14 residues. The CDR3 reads CASSKKGGPYGYTF. The CDR3 coding sequence is TGTGCCAGCAGCAAAAAAGGGGGACCCTATGGCTACACCTTC.

This clonotype was found many times. The genes are TRBV5-1 and TRBJ1-2, with D uncertain. The CDR3 has 15 amino acids. Germline V gene data show CDR1 as SGHRS and CDR2 as YFSETQ. Trimming removed 0 bases from V and 4 bases from J, with 13 bases in between. This chain's CDR3 is CASSLEVHPSYGYTF. The CDR3 DNA reads as TGCGCCAGCAGCTTGGAGGTACACCCAAGCTATGGCTACACCTTC.

The chain couples TRBV19 to TRBJ1-6; possibly TRBD1 for D (5 bases). CDR1 is LNHDA, CDR2 SQIVND, per germline (reference sequence). V lost 4 bases to trimming and J lost 9 bases, with 10 bases between them. The CDR3 is made up of 13 amino acids. CDR3 in DNA: TGTGCCAGTAGTACCAGACAGTCTTCACCCCTCCACTTT. Its protein is CASSTRQSSPLHF. Filled out from reference TRBV19 and TRBJ1-6, the complete variable domain reads DGGITQSPKYLFRKEGQNVTLSCEQNLNHDAMYWYRQDPGQGLRLIYYSQIVNDFQKGDIAEGYSVSREKKESFPLTVTSAQKNPTAFYLCASSTRQSSPLHFGNGTRLTVT.

This clonotype was seen repeatedly, ten times or more. The rearrangement joins TRBV3-1 to TRBJ1-1; maybe TRBD1 (5 bases). The length of the CDR3 is 15 residues. Germline V CDR1 and CDR2: LGHDT, YNNKEL (reference sequence). V was trimmed by 4 bases and J by 1 base, leaving 13 bases between them. The CDR3 is CASSPAGAPNTEAFF. CDR3 nucleotides: TGTGCCAGCAGCCCTGCCGGGGCCCCGAACACTGAAGCTTTCTTT.

This clonotype was recorded at least ten times. This sequence joins TRBV15 and TRBJ2-7, with D possibly TRBD2 on 6 matching bases. The CDR3 spans 14 residues. V lost 0 bases to trimming and J lost 1 base, with 7 bases between them. CDR1 is LNHNV, CDR2 YYDKDF, per germline (reference sequence). DNA of the CDR3: TGTGCCACCAGCAGAGAGGGGGGTTCCTACGAGCAGTACTTC. It translates to CATSREGGSYEQYF.

CDR3 sequence reads: CSARDNRVDTGELFF. In DNA form, the CDR3 reads TGCAGTGCTAGAGACAACAGGGTGGACACCGGGGAGCTGTTTTTT. The gene calls are TRBV20-1 and TRBJ2-2; D is perhaps TRBD1 (6 bases). Between the trimmed V and J ends, which lost 0 bases and 3 bases, there was a span of 11 bases. In germline, CDR1 is DFQATT, CDR2 SNEGSKA (reference sequence). The CDR3 spans 15 residues.

This clonotype was detected a few times. V usage is TRBV19 and J usage is TRBJ2-1; 8 bases align to TRBD2. Germline loops: CDR1 LNHDA, CDR2 SQIVND (reference sequence). CDR3 length: 14 amino acids. V was pared by 5 bases and J by 9 bases, with 9 bases of the junction left unmatched. CDR3 nucleotides: TGTGCCAGTAGTCCAGTCCGACTAGCGTCTGAGCAGTTCTTC. This sequence encodes CASSPVRLASEQFF.

The CDR3 DNA is TGTGCCAGCAGTTTCGGGACCGTGGGGGAAGCTTTCTTT. It is translated as CASSFGTVGEAFF. The gene calls are TRBV12-3 or TRBV12-4 and TRBJ1-1; a weak D match, TRBD1 (5 bases). V dropped 3 bases and J dropped 8 bases, with 13 bases sitting between them. The CDR3 is 13 amino acids.

This chain uses TRBV19 with TRBJ2-1; 9 positions agree with TRBD1. The length of the CDR3 is 17 residues. Trimming removed 5 bases from V and 4 bases from J; junction bases left unmatched: 12. Germline assignment: CDR1 LNHDA and CDR2 SQIVND (reference sequence). This CDR3 is CASSVASSGTGYNEQFF. The DNA of the CDR3 is TGTGCCAGTAGTGTCGCCTCCTCCGGGACAGGGTACAATGAGCAGTTCTTC.

This clonotype was seen at least ten times. The J gene is TRBJ2-3, the V gene TRBV24-1; D ambiguous. CDR3 length: 11 residues. The germline gives CDR1 KGHDR, CDR2 SFDVKD. V lost 4 bases and J lost 5, with 3 bases in between. DNA of the CDR3: TGTGCCACCAGTGAAGGAGATACGCAGTATTTT. Its protein is CATSEGDTQYF.

V usage is TRBV27 and J usage is TRBJ1-1; D is possibly TRBD1 (6 bases). Trimming pared 5 bases from V and 1 base from J, leaving 20 bases between. CDR3 length: 17 amino acids. Germline values: CDR1 MNHEY, CDR2 SMNVEV (reference sequence). The chain's CDR3 is CASSLTLQGRTNTEAFF. The CDR3 DNA reads as TGTGCCAGCAGTCTAACTTTGCAGGGGAGGACGAACACTGAAGCTTTCTTT.

The rearrangement joins TRBV5-1 to TRBJ2-3; 7 bases align to TRBD1. Trimming removed 4 bases from V and 4 bases from J; junction bases left unmatched: 6. Germline V gene sequence: CDR1 SGHRS, CDR2 YFSETQ. There are 14 residues in the CDR3. CDR3 sequence (DNA): TGCGCCAGCAGCCAAGGACAGGCTCCAGATACGCAGTATTTT. Amino acid sequence: CASSQGQAPDTQYF.